Listed below are T cell receptor beta chains from one sample, sequenced in a study of blood T cell repertoires in COVID-19. TCRdb's copy holds only in-frame clones and misses some; the assay was immunoSEQ multiplex PCR. Among nearly 350,000 clones listed, 83% were seen once. Sequences were obtained from peripheral blood. These receptors all stem from a man younger than 40 with active or convalescent COVID-19. Both conserved end residues are part of each CDR3. The order of the fields is J gene, V gene, clone size, CDR3 length, D gene, CDR3 DNA, CDR3 protein. A D gene is named only where the DNA matches it firmly. Clone size is not always given. Where it is, it says once, few, many or a class for expanded clones.

TRBJ2-1,TRBV30,.,15,.,TGTGCCTGGAGCTTTAATCGCTACAGCAGCAATGAGCAGTTCTTC,CAWSFNRYSSNEQFF
TRBJ2-7,TRBV7-8,.,13,.,TGTGCCAGCAGCCTAGTCTTCTCCTACGAGCAGTACTTC,CASSLVFSYEQYF
TRBJ2-7,TRBV4-1,.,13,.,TGCGCCAGCAGCCCCCTAGGGGTGTACGAGCAGTACTTC,CASSPLGVYEQYF
TRBJ2-2,TRBV3-1/TRBV3-2,.,16,TRBD2,TGTGCCAGCAGCCAAGATTGGCGGGAGATCTCCGGGGAGCTGTTTTTT,CASSQDWREISGELFF
TRBJ2-1,TRBV7-3,.,15,.,TGTGCCAGCAGCTTACCCCCTTCGGTCGGCAATGAGCAGTTCTTC,CASSLPPSVGNEQFF
TRBJ1-3,TRBV4-3,.,16,.,TGCGCCAGCAGCCAAGATCCCGGGGGGCCTGGAAACACCATATATTTT,CASSQDPGGPGNTIYF
TRBJ2-7,TRBV30,few,13,TRBD1,TGTGCCTGGAGTGGGGGACAGACGTACGAGCAGTACTTC,CAWSGGQTYEQYF
TRBJ1-3,TRBV5-1,.,17,.,TGCGCCAGCAGCTTGGGTGGGGGGACGAACGCTGGAAACACCATATATTTT,CASSLGGGTNAGNTIYF
TRBJ2-2,TRBV2,.,16,.,TGTGCCAGCAGCCACAGGGGCCAGACTAGTTCCCCCAAGCTGTTTTTT,CASSHRGQTSSPKLFF
TRBJ1-5,TRBV28,.,14,.,TGTGCCAGCAGTTCCTCCGAGGGTCATCAGCCCCAGCATTTT,CASSSSEGHQPQHF
TRBJ2-5,TRBV23-1,.,12,.,TGCGCCAGCAGTCAATCGGGCGAGACCCAGTACTTC,CASSQSGETQYF
TRBJ2-1,TRBV9,.,15,TRBD1,TGTGCCAGCAGCGTAGAGGGGACAGATTACAATGAGCAGTTCTTC,CASSVEGTDYNEQFF
TRBJ2-7,TRBV11-3,.,14,TRBD1,TGTGCCAGCAGTCGGACAGGCCCAGCCTACGAGCAGTACTTC,CASSRTGPAYEQYF
TRBJ1-1,TRBV19,.,14,.,TGTGCCAGTACCGAAGGGGGGGAGAAGACTGAAGCTTTCTTT,CASTEGGEKTEAFF
TRBJ2-1,TRBV11-3,.,16,.,TGTGCCAGCAGCTTAGGGAGCTTCCACTCCTACAATGAGCAGTTCTTC,CASSLGSFHSYNEQFF
TRBJ2-1,TRBV6-2/TRBV6-3,.,15,.,TGTGCCAGCAGCCAATGGGCAGGGAAACTCAATGAGCAGTTCTTC,CASSQWAGKLNEQFF
TRBJ1-2,TRBV30,.,15,TRBD1,TGTGCCTGGGGCTCCCCGGGACAGGGGGCGGTCGGCTACACCTTC,CAWGSPGQGAVGYTF
TRBJ1-4,TRBV5-1,.,17,.,TGCGCCAGCACCACCTACGGAGGTCTACAGGGTGGAGAAAAACTGTTTTTT,CASTTYGGLQGGEKLFF
TRBJ2-1,TRBV4-3,.,16,.,TGCGCCAGCAGCCAGATCCGCGACTGGCCCGGTAATGAGCAGTTCTTC,CASSQIRDWPGNEQFF
TRBJ2-7,TRBV3-1/TRBV3-2,.,15,.,TGTGCCAGCAGCCTCGGGAGTCGAGCGGATTACGAGCAGTACTTC,CASSLGSRADYEQYF
TRBJ2-6,TRBV14,.,14,.,TGTGCCAGCAGCAGAGCCTCTGGGGCCAACGTCCTGACTTTC,CASSRASGANVLTF
TRBJ1-6,TRBV30,.,15,.,TGTGCCTGGAGTGTATCTGGATCGGGTGTATCACCCCTCCACTTT,CAWSVSGSGVSPLHF
TRBJ2-7,TRBV28,.,15,TRBD1,TGTGCCAGCCTACCCCTCGGAGACAGGGTCCACGAGCAGTACTTC,CASLPLGDRVHEQYF